These 10 T cell receptor beta chains share one sample of origin, sequenced in a study of human CD8 memory T cell subsets. The TCR beta sequencing libraries came from UMI-labeled 5' RACE. TCRdb re-called the 5' RACE reads; every CDR3 protein appears as one record, without DNA. The sample data list about 10,000 distinct CDR3 sequences. The source material was CD8+ T cells from PBMCs. Receptor source: a human donor in good health.

V is TRBV12-3 or TRBV12-4 and J is TRBJ1-1. This CDR3 spans 14 amino acids. Here the CDR3 reads CASSFPRGNTEAFF.

The genes are TRBV3-1 and TRBJ1-5; TCRdb reports TRBD1, a call that lacks DNA to check it against. Germline CDR1 is LGHDT and CDR2 is YNNKEL (reference sequence). This CDR3 has 14 amino acids. CDR3 loop: CASSARQSNQPQHF.

This sequence joins TRBV15 and TRBJ1-1. The V gene's germline CDR1 is LNHNV and CDR2 YYDKDF (reference sequence). This CDR3 contains 14 residues. The CDR3 here is CATSRDQWNTEAFF.

V gene TRBV9 combines with J gene TRBJ2-2; there is no DNA to check the TCRdb D call of TRBD2. CDR1 and CDR2 (germline): SGDLS, YYNGEE. This CDR3 is 18 amino acids long. The CDR3 loop is CASSPPGSAGPLSGELFF.

This chain uses TRBV12-3 or TRBV12-4 with TRBJ2-5; TCRdb selects TRBD1, and the lack of DNA leaves this call unchecked. CDR3 length: 14 amino acids. The CDR3 is CAIAGQGLQETQYF.

The CDR3 loop is CASSPGGGVEQFF. This chain uses TRBV11-3 with TRBJ2-1; TCRdb gives TRBD2 as the D gene, but with no DNA this cannot be confirmed. Germline lookup yields CDR1 SGHNT and CDR2 YENEEA. The CDR3 length is 13 residues.

The chain employs TRBV2 and TRBJ1-5; TCRdb proposes TRBD1, but this gene call is untestable without DNA. This CDR3 spans 17 amino acids. Germline lookup yields CDR1 SNHLY and CDR2 FYNNEI. The CDR3 sequence is CASSEFQDRFLNQPQHF.

The chain is built from TRBV12-3 or TRBV12-4 and TRBJ1-5. The length of the CDR3 is 14 residues. CDR3 protein: CASSFSESNQPQHF.

The V gene is TRBV19, the J gene TRBJ2-1; TCRdb selects TRBD2, and the lack of DNA leaves this call unchecked. The CDR3 sequence is 15 residues long. Looked up from germline, CDR1 is LNHDA and CDR2 is SQIVND (reference sequence). CDR3 sequence reads: CASSISSKTYNEQFF.

The CDR3 sequence: CASSQDNTQYF. The V gene is TRBV4-3, the J gene TRBJ2-3. The CDR3 runs 11 residues. Germline values: CDR1 LGHNA, CDR2 YSLEER.